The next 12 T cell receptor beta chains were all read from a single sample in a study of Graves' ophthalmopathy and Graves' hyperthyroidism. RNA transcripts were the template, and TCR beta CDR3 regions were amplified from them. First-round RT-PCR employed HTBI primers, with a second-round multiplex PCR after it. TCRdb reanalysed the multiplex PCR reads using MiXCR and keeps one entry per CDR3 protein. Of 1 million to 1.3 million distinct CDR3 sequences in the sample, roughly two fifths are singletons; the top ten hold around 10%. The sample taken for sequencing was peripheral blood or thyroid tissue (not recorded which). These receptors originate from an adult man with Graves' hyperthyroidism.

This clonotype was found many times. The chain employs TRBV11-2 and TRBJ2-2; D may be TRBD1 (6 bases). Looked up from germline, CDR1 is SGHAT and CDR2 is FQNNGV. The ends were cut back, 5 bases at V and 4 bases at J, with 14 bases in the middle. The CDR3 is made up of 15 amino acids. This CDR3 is CASSPSQGRTGELFF. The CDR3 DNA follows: TGTGCCAGCAGCCCTAGTCAGGGGCGCACCGGGGAGCTGTTTTTT.

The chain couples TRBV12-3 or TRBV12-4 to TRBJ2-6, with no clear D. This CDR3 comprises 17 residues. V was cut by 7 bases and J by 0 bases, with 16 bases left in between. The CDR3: CASIQLGLRSGANVLTF. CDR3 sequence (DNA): TGTGCCAGCATCCAGCTGGGCCTTCGCTCTGGGGCCAACGTCCTGACTTTC.

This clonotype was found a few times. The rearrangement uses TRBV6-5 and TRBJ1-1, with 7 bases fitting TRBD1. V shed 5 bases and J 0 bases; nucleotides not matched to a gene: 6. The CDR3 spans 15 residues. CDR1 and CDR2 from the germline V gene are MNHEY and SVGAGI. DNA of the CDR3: TGTGCCAGCAGTGAACGGGACAGTCTGAACACTGAAGCTTTCTTT. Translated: CASSERDSLNTEAFF.

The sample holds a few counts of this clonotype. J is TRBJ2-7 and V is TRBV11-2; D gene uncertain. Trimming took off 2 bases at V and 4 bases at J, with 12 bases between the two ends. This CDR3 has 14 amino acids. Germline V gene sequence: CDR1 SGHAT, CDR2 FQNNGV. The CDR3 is CASSLKATRYEQYF. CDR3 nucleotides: TGTGCCAGCAGCTTAAAAGCCACGAGGTACGAGCAGTACTTC.

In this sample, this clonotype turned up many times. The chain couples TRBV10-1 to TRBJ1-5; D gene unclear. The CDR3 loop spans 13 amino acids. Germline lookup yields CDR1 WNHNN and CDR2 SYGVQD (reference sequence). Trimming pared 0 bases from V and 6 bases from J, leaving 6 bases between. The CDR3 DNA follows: TGCGCCAGCAGTGAGTCGGTGGGTCAGCCCCAGCATTTT. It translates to CASSESVGQPQHF.

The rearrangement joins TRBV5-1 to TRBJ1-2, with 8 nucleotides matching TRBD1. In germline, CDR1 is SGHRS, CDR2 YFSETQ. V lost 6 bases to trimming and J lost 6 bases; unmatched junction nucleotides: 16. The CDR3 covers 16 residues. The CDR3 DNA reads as TGCGCCAGCACCCTAGGGACAGGTTATAGATTCAATGGCTACACCTTC. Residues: CASTLGTGYRFNGYTF.

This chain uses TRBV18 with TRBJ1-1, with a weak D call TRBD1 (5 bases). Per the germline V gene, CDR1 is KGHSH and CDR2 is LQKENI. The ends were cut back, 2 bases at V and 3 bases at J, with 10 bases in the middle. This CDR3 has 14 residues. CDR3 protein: CASSPGRGHTEAFF. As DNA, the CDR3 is TGTGCCAGCTCACCAGGGAGGGGACACACTGAAGCTTTCTTT.

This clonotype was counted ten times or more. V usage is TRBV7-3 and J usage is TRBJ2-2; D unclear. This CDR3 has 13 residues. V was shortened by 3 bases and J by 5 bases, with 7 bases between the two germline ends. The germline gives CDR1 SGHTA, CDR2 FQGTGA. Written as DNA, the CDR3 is TGTGCCAGCAGCTTCATAGGGACCGGGGAGCTGTTTTTT. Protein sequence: CASSFIGTGELFF.

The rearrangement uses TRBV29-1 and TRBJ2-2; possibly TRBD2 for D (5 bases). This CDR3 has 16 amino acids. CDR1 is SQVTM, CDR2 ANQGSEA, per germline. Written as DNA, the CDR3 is TGCAGTGCTAGACCCCGCGGACGGGGTAGCACCGGGGAGCTGTTTTTT. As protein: CSARPRGRGSTGELFF.

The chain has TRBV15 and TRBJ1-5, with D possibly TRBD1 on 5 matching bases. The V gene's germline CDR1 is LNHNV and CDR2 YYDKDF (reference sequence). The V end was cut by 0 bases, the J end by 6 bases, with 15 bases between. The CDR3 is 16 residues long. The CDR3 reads CATSRDRVAVGQPQHF. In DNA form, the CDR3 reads TGTGCCACCAGCAGAGACAGGGTGGCGGTCGGTCAGCCCCAGCATTTT.

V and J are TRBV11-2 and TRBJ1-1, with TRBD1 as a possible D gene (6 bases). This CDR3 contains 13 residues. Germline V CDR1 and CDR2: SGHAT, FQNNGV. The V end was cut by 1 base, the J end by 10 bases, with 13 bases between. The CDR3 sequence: CASSLGGGRAAFF. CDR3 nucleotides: TGTGCCAGCAGCTTAGGGGGGGGCAGGGCAGCTTTCTTT.

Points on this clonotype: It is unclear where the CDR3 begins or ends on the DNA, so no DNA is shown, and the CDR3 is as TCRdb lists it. CDR3: CASSVRGSCFF. The V call is TRBV9, the J call TRBJ2-2. The CDR3 extends over 11 residues, inclusive of both ends. Germline CDR1 SGDLS, CDR2 YYNGEE.